This T cell receptor (beta chain) was retrieved from a study of CD8+ T cells in alopecia areata. Germline loops: CDR1 WSHSY, CDR2 SAAADI. V lost 6 bases to trimming and J lost 6 bases, with 18 bases between them. The CDR3 length is 15 residues. Reverse transcribed after extraction, RNA yielded cDNA as the sequencing template. Data came from immunoSEQ multiplex PCR; TCRdb stores just in-frame clones and leaves some out. Counted here are 140,000 to 150,000 clones, about 89% occurring once; the ten biggest clones make up over 12%. This clonotype was obtained from a human donor with alopecia areata. V gene TRBV10-2 combines with J gene TRBJ2-1; possible D gene TRBD2, 6 bases. Here the sequenced sample was CD8+ T cells sorted from blood, taken at week 0. In DNA, the CDR3 is TGCGCCAGCAGCGGGCGGGGCGGGAATGGCAATGAGCAGTTCTTC. This gives the protein CASSGRGGNGNEQFF.